Each of the 19 T cell receptor beta chains below was sequenced from the same sample in a study of T cells in localized non-small cell lung cancer. Produced via immunoSEQ multiplex PCR; TCRdb's table is partial and in-frame only. Of about 35,000 clones listed, roughly four fifths were seen once; the top ten hold 17%. The source material was peripheral blood, sampled before any cancer treatment. The origin of the receptors is a male donor aged 60 or older with stage III squamous cell lung carcinoma.

The chain carries TRBV9 and TRBJ1-5; D not resolved. V shed 0 bases and J shed 3 bases, with 7 bases lying between them. CDR3 length equals 14 residues. Germline V gene data show CDR1 as SGDLS and CDR2 as YYNGEE. The CDR3 region is CASSVGPDNQPQHF. CDR3 in DNA: TGTGCCAGCAGCGTAGGGCCGGACAATCAGCCCCAGCATTTT. Full variable domain (remainder filled in from reference TRBV9 and TRBJ1-5): DSGVTQTPKHLITATGQRVTLRCSPRSGDLSVYWYQQSLDQGLQFLIQYYNGEERAKGNILERFSAQQFPDLHSELNLSSLELGDSALYFCASSVGPDNQPQHFGDGTRLSIL.

The chain has TRBV5-5 and TRBJ1-5; TRBD1 might be the D (6 bases). The ends were cut back, 4 bases at V and 2 bases at J, with 16 bases in the middle. Germline CDR1 reads SGHKS; CDR2 reads YYEKEE (reference sequence). The CDR3 extends over 16 amino acids. The CDR3 protein is CASSAGTPRGNQPQHF. The CDR3 coding sequence is TGTGCCAGCAGCGCGGGGACACCGAGAGGCAATCAGCCCCAGCATTTT.

The rearrangement uses TRBV5-4 and TRBJ2-2; TRBD1 aligns across 7 bases. CDR3 length: 16 amino acids. Germline CDR1 and CDR2: SGHNT and YYREEE (reference sequence). The junction had 8 bases not matched to a gene; V was cut back by 5 bases and J by 1 base. CDR3 in amino acids: CASSPRDRVNTGELFF. As DNA, the CDR3 is TGTGCCAGCAGTCCCCGAGACAGGGTGAACACCGGGGAGCTGTTTTTT.

This chain connects TRBV5-4 to TRBJ1-1; TRBD1 agrees at 11 bases. This CDR3 is 15 amino acids long. Per the germline V gene, CDR1 is SGHNT and CDR2 is YYREEE (reference sequence). Trimming at V came to 4 bases and at J to 4 bases, leaving 6 bases not matched to a gene. The CDR3 DNA reads as TGTGCCAGCAGCACTCGGGACAGGGGGACCACTGAAGCTTTCTTT. Translated, it gives CASSTRDRGTTEAFF.

The chain couples TRBV5-6 to TRBJ1-1, with unresolved D. This CDR3 contains 13 residues. Germline-derived CDR1 and CDR2 are SGHDT and YYEEEE. Trimming cost V 5 bases and J 6 bases, with 14 bases left between them. The chain's CDR3 is CASRRTGVSEAFF. As DNA, the CDR3 is TGTGCCAGCAGACGCACCGGGGTCTCTGAAGCTTTCTTT.

Only a few counts were recorded for this clone. V and J are TRBV20-1 and TRBJ1-1; 7 bases line up with TRBD1. J lost 7 bases, V lost 6 bases, and 2 bases had no gene match. The CDR3 loop spans 10 amino acids. The germline gives CDR1 DFQATT, CDR2 SNEGSKA (reference sequence). The CDR3 sequence: CSAGQLEAFF. For the CDR3, the DNA is TGCAGTGCGGGACAGCTTGAAGCTTTCTTT.

The CDR3 loop is CASRREGTTTEAFF. The DNA for the CDR3 is TGTGCCAGTAGACGAGAGGGAACGACCACTGAAGCTTTCTTT. The rearrangement uses TRBV19 and TRBJ1-1; D call uncertain. The V gene's germline CDR1 is LNHDA and CDR2 SQIVND (reference sequence). Trimming pared 6 bases from V and 4 bases from J, leaving 15 bases between. This CDR3 has 14 residues. The whole variable domain, filled in from reference TRBV19 and TRBJ1-1, reads DGGITQSPKYLFRKEGQNVTLSCEQNLNHDAMYWYRQDPGQGLRLIYYSQIVNDFQKGDIAEGYSVSREKKESFPLTVTSAQKNPTAFYLCASRREGTTTEAFFGQGTRLTVV.

This clone was recorded once. The chain recombines TRBV27 with TRBJ2-5, with 8 bases identical to TRBD1. The germline gives CDR1 MNHEY, CDR2 SMNVEV (reference sequence). The CDR3 has 14 amino acids. V was clipped by 5 bases and J by 5 bases; unmatched bases: 7. CDR3 sequence: CASSTRGRRETQYF. CDR3 sequence (DNA): TGTGCCAGCAGTACCAGGGGGCGGAGGGAGACCCAGTACTTC.

CDR3 in amino acids: CASSPLLGDGYTF. CDR3 DNA sequence: TGTGCCAGCTCACCACTCTTAGGAGATGGCTACACCTTC. This chain joins TRBV18 and TRBJ1-2, with D unresolved. Germline loops: CDR1 KGHSH, CDR2 LQKENI. Trimming left V 1 base short and J 6 bases short, with 9 bases between. This CDR3 region has 13 residues.

CDR3 amino acids: CASSSTGYTEAFF. The CDR3 nucleotides are TGTGCCAGCAGTTCCACAGGTTACACTGAAGCTTTCTTT. The chain combines TRBV6-6 with TRBJ1-1; D possibly corresponds to TRBD1 (5 bases). The germline V gene encodes CDR1 MNHNY and CDR2 SVGAGI (reference sequence). Between the trimmed V and J ends, which lost 4 bases and 3 bases, there was a span of 9 bases. This CDR3 region has 13 residues.

This rearrangement joins TRBV10-3 to TRBJ1-3, with TRBD1 identical over 8 bases. V trimming: 2 bases; J trimming: 3 bases; junction bases outside the gene matches: 6. The CDR3 is 16 amino acids. CDR1 and CDR2 from the germline V gene are ENHRY and SYGVKD. The CDR3 DNA reads TGTGCCATCAGTGAGGGCAGGGGGCCGAATGGAAACACCATATATTTT. As protein: CAISEGRGPNGNTIYF.

This clone was counted only a few times. This chain connects TRBV5-1 to TRBJ2-7; 7 bases line up with TRBD1. With V trimmed by 4 bases and J by 5 bases, 9 bases remained unmatched. Germline V gene sequence: CDR1 SGHRS, CDR2 YFSETQ. The CDR3 has 14 amino acids. CDR3 protein: CASSQGQSANEQYF. The CDR3 DNA reads TGCGCCAGCAGCCAGGGACAGTCTGCCAACGAGCAGTACTTC. Based on the CDR3 plus reference TRBV5-1 and TRBJ2-7, the full variable domain is KAGVTQTPRYLIKTRGQQVTLSCSPISGHRSVSWYQQTPGQGLQFLFEYFSETQRNKGNFPGRFSGRQFSNSRSEMNVSTLELGDSALYLCASSQGQSANEQYFGPGTRLTVT.

The V call is TRBV29-1, the J call TRBJ2-3, with 8 bases fitting TRBD2. The CDR3 runs 13 residues. The V segment lost 3 bases and the J segment 1 base; nucleotides outside the gene matches: 0. Germline CDR1 SQVTM, CDR2 ANQGSEA. The CDR3 region is CSVDSGGTDTQYF. DNA for the CDR3: TGCAGCGTTGATAGCGGGGGCACAGATACGCAGTATTTT.

The gene calls are TRBV5-4 and TRBJ1-1; D unresolved. The CDR3 loop spans 13 amino acids. CDR1 is SGHNT, CDR2 YYREEE, per germline (reference sequence). V lost 0 bases and J 4 bases, leaving 7 bases between the germline ends. The CDR3 DNA is TGTGCCAGCAGCTTGGATGGATTCACTGAAGCTTTCTTT. Its protein product is CASSLDGFTEAFF.

The gene calls are TRBV7-8 and TRBJ2-1, with D perhaps matching TRBD1 (6 bases). This CDR3 is built from 14 residues. The germline CDR1 and CDR2 sequences are SGHVS and FQNEAQ. The V end lost 2 bases, the J end lost 3 bases, and 8 bases lay between the germline ends. CDR3 loop: CASSLRDIYNEQFF. The CDR3, as DNA: TGTGCCAGCAGCTTACGGGACATCTACAATGAGCAGTTCTTC.

The gene calls are TRBV5-1 and TRBJ1-1, with D possibly matching TRBD1 (5 bases). Trimming left V 4 bases short and J 7 bases short, with 14 bases between. The CDR3 spans 13 residues. CDR1 and CDR2 (germline): SGHRS, YFSETQ. The CDR3, as DNA: TGCGCCAGCAGCCGCCCCGGGGGGGATGAAGCTTTCTTT. It is translated as CASSRPGGDEAFF.

V is TRBV27 and J is TRBJ1-5, with D tentatively TRBD1 (5 bases). The V and J ends lost 0 bases and 10 bases respectively, with 16 bases between them. The CDR3 has 15 amino acids. Germline V gives CDR1 MNHEY, CDR2 SMNVEV (reference sequence). CDR3 protein: CASSLSRDRRSPQHF. The CDR3 bases are TGTGCCAGCAGTTTATCCCGGGACCGCCGTAGTCCCCAGCATTTT.

V is TRBV2 and J is TRBJ2-3; D is ambiguous. The germline gives CDR1 SNHLY, CDR2 FYNNEI. V dropped 3 bases and J dropped 2 bases, with 6 bases sitting between them. The CDR3 is 13 residues long. CDR3 region: CASSDSTTDTQYF. The CDR3 DNA is TGTGCCAGCAGTGATAGTACCACAGATACGCAGTATTTT.

The chain recombines TRBV5-1 with TRBJ1-4; D call uncertain. Trimming shortened V by 1 base and J by 0 bases, and 4 bases separated the two germline ends. Germline V gives CDR1 SGHRS, CDR2 YFSETQ. The length of the CDR3 is 14 residues. The CDR3 sequence is CASSLQATNEKLFF. In DNA, the CDR3 is TGCGCCAGCAGCTTGCAAGCAACTAATGAAAAACTGTTTTTT. Filled out from reference TRBV5-1 and TRBJ1-4, the complete variable domain reads KAGVTQTPRYLIKTRGQQVTLSCSPISGHRSVSWYQQTPGQGLQFLFEYFSETQRNKGNFPGRFSGRQFSNSRSEMNVSTLELGDSALYLCASSLQATNEKLFFGSGTQLSVL.